This T cell receptor beta chain was sequenced in a study of response to subunit inactivated influenza vaccine. One entry per CDR3 protein, called by TCRdb with MiXCR from the RT-PCR reads. The sample includes more than 600,000 distinct CDR3 sequences, approximately 17% of them seen just once. This clonotype was observed once. V was cut by 3 bases and J by 0 bases, with 5 bases left in between. CDR3 length: 13 amino acids. Germline CDR1 and CDR2: DFQATT and SNEGSKA (reference sequence). This clonotype was sampled from a man aged 45-60 years who received an inactivated influenza vaccine. This sample comprised PBMCs from blood, obtained around 5 days after vaccination. The chain couples TRBV20-1 to TRBJ2-2, with D unresolved. The CDR3 loop reads CSARPTNTGELFF. Here the CDR3 DNA reads TGCAGTGCTAGGCCGACGAACACCGGGGAGCTGTTTTTT.